These T cell receptor beta chains were read from a single sample in a study of regulatory and conventional T cells in breast cancer. TCRdb recomputed calls from the PCR reads with MiXCR, one row per CDR3 protein. The sample holds over a thousand distinct CDR3 sequences, approximately 70% seen once. Sequenced sample: regulatory T cells from blood. Receptors were obtained from a female donor in good health. CDR3s include the opening cysteine and the closing phenylalanine or tryptophan. The D gene is left open where the match is weak. Some rows have no size entry. The others give once, few or many, or a class for an expanded clone.

v_call: TRBV27
j_call: TRBJ1-1
clone_size: -
d_call: -
cdr3_nt: TGTGCCAGCAGTAGACAGGCAGTTTGGGGTATGAACACTGAAGCTTTCTTT
cdr3_aa: CASSRQAVWGMNTEAFF

v_call: TRBV29-1
j_call: TRBJ2-2
clone_size: -
d_call: TRBD2
cdr3_nt: TGCAGCGTTGGGGGGCATATAGCGGGAGGGGTCACCGGGGAGCTGTTTTTT
cdr3_aa: CSVGGHIAGGVTGELFF

v_call: TRBV2
j_call: TRBJ1-1
clone_size: -
d_call: -
cdr3_nt: TGTGCCAGCCTTCGGATGAACACTGAAGCTTTCTTT
cdr3_aa: CASLRMNTEAFF

v_call: TRBV7-2
j_call: TRBJ2-7
clone_size: -
d_call: TRBD2
cdr3_nt: TGTGCCAGCAGCCGGACTAGCGGCCTTAGCTCCTACGAGCAGTACTTC
cdr3_aa: CASSRTSGLSSYEQYF

v_call: TRBV5-1
j_call: TRBJ1-2
clone_size: few
d_call: -
cdr3_nt: TGCGCCAGCAGCTTGGACGGCTATGGCTACACCTTC
cdr3_aa: CASSLDGYGYTF

v_call: TRBV15
j_call: TRBJ2-7
clone_size: -
d_call: TRBD2
cdr3_nt: TGTGCCACCAGCAGAGATCTTAGCGGGAGGACGCCCTACGAGCAGTACTTC
cdr3_aa: CATSRDLSGRTPYEQYF

v_call: TRBV4-1
j_call: TRBJ1-5
clone_size: -
d_call: -
cdr3_nt: TGCGCCAGCAGCCAAGTAAATGGTAATAGCAATCAGCCCCAGCATTTT
cdr3_aa: CASSQVNGNSNQPQHF

v_call: TRBV6-5
j_call: TRBJ2-7
clone_size: -
d_call: -
cdr3_nt: TGTGCCAGCAGTTACAGGACCGGCTACGAGCAGTACTTC
cdr3_aa: CASSYRTGYEQYF

v_call: TRBV7-2
j_call: TRBJ2-7
clone_size: -
d_call: TRBD1
cdr3_nt: TGTGCCAGCAGCCCCGACCCTGGGACAGGGCCACATGGCGAGCAGTACTTC
cdr3_aa: CASSPDPGTGPHGEQYF

v_call: TRBV4-2
j_call: TRBJ1-6
clone_size: -
d_call: -
cdr3_nt: TGTGCCAGCAGTCCTGCCGTGGAAAATTCACCCCTCCACTTT
cdr3_aa: CASSPAVENSPLHF

v_call: TRBV11-2
j_call: TRBJ2-7
clone_size: -
d_call: TRBD1
cdr3_nt: TGTGCCAGCAGCCCTCGTTCAGGGGGCGAGCAGTACTTC
cdr3_aa: CASSPRSGGEQYF

v_call: TRBV7-2
j_call: TRBJ1-1
clone_size: -
d_call: -
cdr3_nt: TGTGCCAGCAGCTTACCCTCCACTGAAGCTTTCTTT
cdr3_aa: CASSLPSTEAFF

v_call: TRBV14
j_call: TRBJ1-6
clone_size: -
d_call: -
cdr3_nt: TGTGCCAGCAGCCAAAGGCCAGTGGGTTCACCCCTCCACTTT
cdr3_aa: CASSQRPVGSPLHF

v_call: TRBV5-1
j_call: TRBJ2-3
clone_size: -
d_call: -
cdr3_nt: TGCGCCAGCAGATGGGACATACTAGATACGCAGTATTTT
cdr3_aa: CASRWDILDTQYF

v_call: TRBV29-1
j_call: TRBJ1-3
clone_size: few
d_call: -
cdr3_nt: TGCAGCGTTTCTACAGGAGGTGGAAACACCATATATTTT
cdr3_aa: CSVSTGGGNTIYF

v_call: TRBV7-6
j_call: TRBJ1-1
clone_size: -
d_call: TRBD1
cdr3_nt: TGTGCCAGCAGCCCTAGAGGACAGGGACCCACTGAAGCTTTCTTT
cdr3_aa: CASSPRGQGPTEAFF

v_call: TRBV10-2
j_call: TRBJ2-6
clone_size: -
d_call: -
cdr3_nt: TGCGCCAGCAGTAGACAAGCTGGGGCCAACGTCCTGACTTTC
cdr3_aa: CASSRQAGANVLTF

v_call: TRBV19
j_call: TRBJ1-1
clone_size: -
d_call: -
cdr3_nt: TGTGCCAGTAGTATTAGGTTGAACACTGAAGCTTTCTTT
cdr3_aa: CASSIRLNTEAFF

v_call: TRBV5-1
j_call: TRBJ2-7
clone_size: -
d_call: -
cdr3_nt: TGCGCCAGCAGCACGGAACCGCCTACCTACGAGCAGTACTTC
cdr3_aa: CASSTEPPTYEQYF

v_call: TRBV2
j_call: TRBJ2-1
clone_size: -
d_call: -
cdr3_nt: TGTGCCAGCAGGGGCACCAATGAGCAGTTCTTC
cdr3_aa: CASRGTNEQFF

v_call: TRBV6-6
j_call: TRBJ1-1
clone_size: -
d_call: TRBD1
cdr3_nt: TGTGCCAGCCTGACAGGGATGAACACTGAAGCTTTCTTT
cdr3_aa: CASLTGMNTEAFF

v_call: TRBV6-5
j_call: TRBJ2-1
clone_size: -
d_call: TRBD2
cdr3_nt: TGTGCCAGCAGTTATGGGGTATGGACTAGGCAGAATGAGCAGTTCTTC
cdr3_aa: CASSYGVWTRQNEQFF

v_call: TRBV7-2
j_call: TRBJ2-5
clone_size: -
d_call: -
cdr3_nt: TGTGCCAGCAGCCTTCTCGATCCGTATACTTCCCAAGAGACCCAGTACTTC
cdr3_aa: CASSLLDPYTSQETQYF

v_call: TRBV18
j_call: TRBJ2-5
clone_size: -
d_call: -
cdr3_nt: TGTGCCAGCTCACCACTCAAACAAGAGACCCAGTACTTC
cdr3_aa: CASSPLKQETQYF

v_call: TRBV4-2
j_call: TRBJ1-3
clone_size: -
d_call: TRBD1
cdr3_nt: TGTGCCAGCAGCCAAAGGGGGCGGCTCCCCTCTGGAAACACCATATATTTT
cdr3_aa: CASSQRGRLPSGNTIYF

v_call: TRBV28
j_call: TRBJ1-1
clone_size: once
d_call: -
cdr3_nt: TGTGCCAGCAGTTTATTGGGTTTGAACACTGAAGCTTTCTTT
cdr3_aa: CASSLLGLNTEAFF

v_call: TRBV7-2
j_call: TRBJ2-5
clone_size: -
d_call: -
cdr3_nt: TGTGCCAGCAGCGCCTCACAGGGGACCCAGTACTTC
cdr3_aa: CASSASQGTQYF

v_call: TRBV20-1
j_call: TRBJ1-1
clone_size: few
d_call: TRBD1
cdr3_nt: TGCAGTGCCTTAGAGGGGACAGGGGCCACTGAAGCTTTCTTT
cdr3_aa: CSALEGTGATEAFF

v_call: TRBV6-2/TRBV6-3
j_call: TRBJ1-5
clone_size: few
d_call: -
cdr3_nt: TGTGCCAGCAGGGACTGGAAGAGCAATCAGCCCCAGCATTTT
cdr3_aa: CASRDWKSNQPQHF

v_call: TRBV13
j_call: TRBJ1-2
clone_size: -
d_call: -
cdr3_nt: TGTGCCAGCAGCTTGCAGGGTATAGGCTACACCTTC
cdr3_aa: CASSLQGIGYTF

v_call: TRBV6-5
j_call: TRBJ1-2
clone_size: -
d_call: -
cdr3_nt: TGTGCCAGCAGTTACCGCCATGGGGGATATTATGGCTACACCTTC
cdr3_aa: CASSYRHGGYYGYTF

v_call: TRBV28
j_call: TRBJ1-1
clone_size: few
d_call: TRBD1
cdr3_nt: TGTGCCAGCAGTTTCCCAGTTCCGGACAGGGGAAACACTGAAGCTTTCTTT
cdr3_aa: CASSFPVPDRGNTEAFF

v_call: TRBV20-1
j_call: TRBJ1-6
clone_size: -
d_call: TRBD1
cdr3_nt: TGCAGTGCTAGAGATGGGGACAGCTCCTATAATTCACCCCTCCACTTT
cdr3_aa: CSARDGDSSYNSPLHF

v_call: TRBV20-1
j_call: TRBJ2-3
clone_size: -
d_call: -
cdr3_nt: TGCAGTGCTAGAGACGGGGGCAGAGATACGCAGTATTTT
cdr3_aa: CSARDGGRDTQYF

v_call: TRBV5-1
j_call: TRBJ2-1
clone_size: -
d_call: TRBD1
cdr3_nt: TGCGCCAGCAGCCCGGGGGACAGGGCCTACAATGAGCAGTTCTTC
cdr3_aa: CASSPGDRAYNEQFF

v_call: TRBV20-1
j_call: TRBJ1-5
clone_size: -
d_call: -
cdr3_nt: TGCAGTGCTTCTCGACCCAATCAGCCCCAGCATTTT
cdr3_aa: CSASRPNQPQHF

v_call: TRBV7-2
j_call: TRBJ2-5
clone_size: few
d_call: TRBD1
cdr3_nt: TGTGCCAGCAGCCGGGACAGCCTCCAAGAGACCCAGTACTTC
cdr3_aa: CASSRDSLQETQYF

v_call: TRBV18
j_call: TRBJ2-1
clone_size: -
d_call: -
cdr3_nt: TGTGCCAGCTGGGTCGGCACTAGCTCCTACAATGAGCAGTTCTTC
cdr3_aa: CASWVGTSSYNEQFF

v_call: TRBV28
j_call: TRBJ1-5
clone_size: once
d_call: TRBD1
cdr3_nt: TGTGCCAGCAACAGGGGGCGATTGGATCAGCCCCAGCATTTT
cdr3_aa: CASNRGRLDQPQHF

v_call: TRBV4-2
j_call: TRBJ1-5
clone_size: few
d_call: -
cdr3_nt: TGTGCCAGCAGCCAAGGGGACGGCCCGTGGGACAATCAGCCCCAGCATTTT
cdr3_aa: CASSQGDGPWDNQPQHF

v_call: TRBV11-1
j_call: TRBJ2-7
clone_size: once
d_call: TRBD1
cdr3_nt: TGTGCCAGCAGCCAAGGGACAGCCTCGTACTTC
cdr3_aa: CASSQGTASYF

v_call: TRBV2
j_call: TRBJ2-1
clone_size: -
d_call: -
cdr3_nt: TGTGCCAGCAGTGAAAGTACCTTCTCCTACAATGAGCAGTTCTTC
cdr3_aa: CASSESTFSYNEQFF

v_call: TRBV7-9
j_call: TRBJ2-3
clone_size: few
d_call: TRBD1
cdr3_nt: TGTGCCAGCAGCACCGGACAGGGGGCGCTTGGAGATACGCAGTATTTT
cdr3_aa: CASSTGQGALGDTQYF

v_call: TRBV3-1
j_call: TRBJ2-6
clone_size: -
d_call: -
cdr3_nt: TGTGCCAGCAGTTCCATATCAGGGTCTGGGGCCAACGTCCTGACTTTC
cdr3_aa: CASSSISGSGANVLTF

v_call: TRBV5-1
j_call: TRBJ1-2
clone_size: once
d_call: -
cdr3_nt: TGCGCCAGCAGCTTGGGGCGGTCCTCGGGCTATGGCTACACCTTC
cdr3_aa: CASSLGRSSGYGYTF

v_call: TRBV6-2/TRBV6-3
j_call: TRBJ1-1
clone_size: once
d_call: TRBD1
cdr3_nt: TGTGCCAGCAGTTACTACCCCAAGGGGACAGCAGGGAACACTGAAGCTTTCTTT
cdr3_aa: CASSYYPKGTAGNTEAFF

v_call: TRBV5-1
j_call: TRBJ1-6
clone_size: -
d_call: -
cdr3_nt: TGCGCCAGCAGCTTGGTGGGGGGCTCACCCCTCCACTTT
cdr3_aa: CASSLVGGSPLHF

v_call: TRBV18
j_call: TRBJ1-5
clone_size: -
d_call: -
cdr3_nt: TGTGCCAGCTCACCAGGGCAGGGACATAGCAATCAGCCCCAGCATTTT
cdr3_aa: CASSPGQGHSNQPQHF

v_call: TRBV5-6
j_call: TRBJ2-1
clone_size: -
d_call: TRBD2
cdr3_nt: TGTGCCAGCAGCTTGGACCGCGGGGGTACTTACAATGAGCAGTTCTTC
cdr3_aa: CASSLDRGGTYNEQFF

v_call: TRBV7-2
j_call: TRBJ2-3
clone_size: -
d_call: -
cdr3_nt: TGTGCCAGCAGCTCGCAGGGGCGGCCTAGCACAGATACGCAGTATTTT
cdr3_aa: CASSSQGRPSTDTQYF

v_call: TRBV19
j_call: TRBJ2-3
clone_size: -
d_call: -
cdr3_nt: TGTGCCAGTAGTTTCTATATCTGGAGTGCGGATACGCAATATTTT
cdr3_aa: CASSFYIWSADTQYF

v_call: TRBV11-3
j_call: TRBJ1-1
clone_size: -
d_call: -
cdr3_nt: TGTGCCAGCAGCTTAGCCAGGGATGGTGAGGCTTTCTTT
cdr3_aa: CASSLARDGEAFF

v_call: TRBV15
j_call: TRBJ1-5
clone_size: -
d_call: TRBD1
cdr3_nt: TGTGCCACCAGCAGGGACGGGACAGGGTTGTCGCAGCCCCAGCATTTT
cdr3_aa: CATSRDGTGLSQPQHF

v_call: TRBV4-1
j_call: TRBJ2-7
clone_size: few
d_call: -
cdr3_nt: TGCGCCAGCAGCCACTGGAGGGAGGGGGACCGTCAGTGGGGCTACGAGCAGTACTTC
cdr3_aa: CASSHWREGDRQWGYEQYF

v_call: TRBV6-5
j_call: TRBJ1-2
clone_size: -
d_call: TRBD1
cdr3_nt: TGTGCCAGCAGTTACTCGACAGGGGGTGGCTACACCTTC
cdr3_aa: CASSYSTGGGYTF

v_call: TRBV6-5
j_call: TRBJ2-1
clone_size: -
d_call: TRBD2
cdr3_nt: TGTGCCAGCAGGTCGACTAGCGGTTCCTACAATGAGCAGTTCTTC
cdr3_aa: CASRSTSGSYNEQFF

v_call: TRBV2
j_call: TRBJ2-7
clone_size: -
d_call: TRBD2
cdr3_nt: TGTGCCAGCAGTGAAGAAAAAGCGGGAGGGCCAAACGAGCAGTACTTC
cdr3_aa: CASSEEKAGGPNEQYF

v_call: TRBV29-1
j_call: TRBJ2-7
clone_size: -
d_call: -
cdr3_nt: TGCAGCGTTGAAGTCGCGGGTCCCCCTTACGAGCAGTACTTC
cdr3_aa: CSVEVAGPPYEQYF